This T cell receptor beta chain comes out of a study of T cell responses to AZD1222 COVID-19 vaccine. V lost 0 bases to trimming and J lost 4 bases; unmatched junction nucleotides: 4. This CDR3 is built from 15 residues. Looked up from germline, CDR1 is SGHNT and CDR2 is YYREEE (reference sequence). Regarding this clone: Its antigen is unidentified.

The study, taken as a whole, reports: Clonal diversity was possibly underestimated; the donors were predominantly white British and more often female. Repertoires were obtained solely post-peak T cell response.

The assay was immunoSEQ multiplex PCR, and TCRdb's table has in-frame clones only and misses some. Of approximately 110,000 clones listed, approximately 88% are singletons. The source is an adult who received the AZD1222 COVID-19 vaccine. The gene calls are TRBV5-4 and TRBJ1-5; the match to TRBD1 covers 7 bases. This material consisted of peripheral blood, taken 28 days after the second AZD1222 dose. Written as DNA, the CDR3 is TGTGCCAGCAGCTTGGGGACAGGAGAGAATCAGCCCCAGCATTTT. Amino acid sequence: CASSLGTGENQPQHF.